This T cell receptor (beta chain) was captured in a study of blood T cell repertoires in COVID-19. As for the study in general: The United States, Italy and Spain were the sources of the acute and convalescent COVID-19 samples. In each case, the material was cDNA or gDNA derived from T cells, B-cell-depleted T cells, or PBMCs.

This clone was seen ten or more times. V dropped 8 bases and J dropped 0; count of bases not matched to a gene: 5. Per the germline V gene, CDR1 is LNHDA and CDR2 is SQIVND (reference sequence). This CDR3 contains 15 residues. In the original analysis: Estimation of nucleated cell counts relied on the amplification of reference gene primers. Assay: immunoSEQ multiplex PCR; the TCRdb copy retains only in-frame clones and omits some. V, J and clone size derive from that table, while D and trimming were established from the DNA sequence. This sample has 60,000 to 80,000 clones, with roughly 85% found just once.

This sequence originates from a woman aged 80 or over with acute or convalescent COVID-19. The rearrangement joins TRBV19 to TRBJ1-4; 8 positions agree with TRBD1. Material for sequencing was peripheral blood. CDR3: CASSDRGATNEKLFF. The CDR3 bases are TGTGCCAGTTCCGACAGGGGAGCAACTAATGAAAAACTGTTTTTT. Full variable domain (rest looked up from reference TRBV19 and TRBJ1-4): DGGITQSPKYLFRKEGQNVTLSCEQNLNHDAMYWYRQDPGQGLRLIYYSQIVNDFQKGDIAEGYSVSREKKESFPLTVTSAQKNPTAFYLCASSDRGATNEKLFFGSGTQLSVL.